Included here is one T cell receptor (beta chain) sequence, with context. The antigen remains undetermined. The primer mix had 60 Vbeta and 13 Jbeta primers. Assay used: immunoSEQ multiplex PCR; TCRdb lists only in-frame clones, some missing. The table has approximately 130,000 clones, roughly four fifths seen once. This sample was taken from a study of cytomegalovirus exposure and HLA in healthy donors. Study-level background: The Caucasian-associated ancestry cluster contained about 80% of the roughly 370 genotyped donors.

General study points: A cluster of highly shared sequence variants was likely a sequencing artifact. An analysis was carried out later, and it reportedly showed fewer N-insertions in an Asian-associated ancestry cluster than the 666-donor mean. Segments of the TCR beta V type were, in most cases, productive about 90% or about 30% of the time in an earlier analysis.

The CDR3 extends over 17 amino acids. V lost 3 bases to trimming and J lost 1 base; unmatched junction nucleotides: 7. CDR1 is LNHNV, CDR2 YYDKDF, per germline (reference sequence). This clonotype was obtained from a woman in her 40s in good health and CMV-seropositive. Sequenced: PBMCs. The rearrangement joins TRBV15 to TRBJ2-2, with TRBD2 matching over 8 bases. CDR3 DNA sequence: TGTGCCACCAGCAGTGAAGCGGGGGCCCTGAACACCGGGGAGCTGTTTTTT. Encoded protein: CATSSEAGALNTGELFF.